The clone carrying this T cell receptor beta chain was found a few times. What it binds is not known. The data were obtained in a study of vaccination and CD4 T cells after COVID-19. Background on the study: Researchers treated cells with overlapping spike peptides taken from SARS-CoV-2, HCoV-NL63, HCoV-OC43 and HCoV-229E.

Findings of the study overall: Data came from relatively few convalescent patients and lacked early post-infection timepoints.

Per germline, CDR1 MDHEN and CDR2 SYDVKM. This CDR3 contains 12 residues. V dropped 4 bases and J dropped 8 bases, with 11 bases sitting between them. The assay that was used to sequence DNA from cultured CD4+ T cells was the Oncomine TCR Beta short-read assay. Someone extracted genomic DNA from cultured CD4+ T cells. MiXCR was run by TCRdb on the PCR reads, yielding one entry per CDR3 protein. The sample has thousands of distinct CDR3 sequences; less than 45% are singletons. Treatment indicated: approximately 9-day PBMC culture with coronavirus spike peptide pools or control peptides (ViraFEST assay). Collection of the unexposed donor's CD4+ T cells took place before the COVID-19 pandemic (2011-2018).

The source material was CD4+ T cells from blood, cultured in vitro. The rearrangement joins TRBV28 to TRBJ1-2; unclear D gene. This clonotype originated in a human donor in good health. Written as DNA, the CDR3 is TGTGCCAGCAGTTCCCATACCGAGGGCTACACCTTC. Its translation: CASSSHTEGYTF.